The present T cell receptor (beta chain) was sequenced within a study of CD8 T cells in Susac syndrome. With random hexamers, reverse transcription was performed on roughly 0.45 to 1 ug of RNA. Each CDR3 protein is one row after TCRdb ran MiXCR on the immunoSEQ multiplex PCR reads. The table shows around 270,000 distinct CDR3 sequences, with 89% occurring only once. This clonotype occurred once. V was clipped by 6 bases and J by 1 base, with 10 bases between them. The CDR3 is 14 residues long. The germline CDR1 and CDR2 sequences are MNHEY and SVGEGT. Sequencing of TCR beta drew on CD8+ and CD4+ T cells from blood. While CD8+ and CD4+ T cells were isolated negatively, TEMRA cells were enriched by FACS.

This chain connects TRBV6-2 or TRBV6-3 to TRBJ2-1, with D possibly called TRBD1 or TRBD2 (5 bases each). This clonotype originated in a human donor with multiple sclerosis. Sequenced sample: CD8+ T cells from PBMCs. The CDR3 here is CASSSWGSYNEQFF. The CDR3 DNA follows: TGTGCCAGCAGCTCCTGGGGGTCCTACAATGAGCAGTTCTTC.